Listed below are T cell receptor beta chains from one sample, sequenced in a study of T cell repertoires in cytomegalovirus infection. TCRdb re-called the reads through MiXCR, storing one row per CDR3 protein. The sample shows hundreds of thousands of distinct CDR3 sequences, less than 35% of them seen only once. No antigens are known for them. Here the sequenced sample was cultured CD8+ T cells from PBMCs, taken from culture after CMV antigen stimulation. These receptors all come from a human donor in good health (CMV status not recorded). Some clones in this sample may be carry-over from other donors' samples. Both conserved end residues are trimmed from each CDR3.

TRBJ2-2	TRBV7-9	ASSPTGGARNTGELF
TRBJ1-1	TRBV7-9	ASSDPTGANTEAF
TRBJ1-1	TRBV27	ASRILPNTEAF
TRBJ2-2	TRBV27	ASKTGGTGELF
TRBJ2-7	TRBV5-4	ASSLGTGGSGYEQY
TRBJ2-3	TRBV7-2	ASSLGGSGGYTDTQY
TRBJ1-2	TRBV13	ASSPQGGSWYGYT
TRBJ1-5	TRBV2	ASRERGAGGNQPQH
TRBJ1-5	TRBV6-2/TRBV6-3	ASSYLNREPQH
TRBJ1-4	TRBV28	ASSPRGGSNEKLF
TRBJ2-3	TRBV19	ASSWSSGVTDTQY
TRBJ2-1	TRBV5-4	ASSLEQNEQF
TRBJ1-2	TRBV19	ASSTRNNYGYT
TRBJ2-1	TRBV7-6	ASSSGRTYNEQF
TRBJ2-1	TRBV12-3/TRBV12-4	ASRTGTLYNEQF
TRBJ2-3	TRBV7-9	ASSSGPGADTQY
TRBJ1-2	TRBV7-9	ASTSAGNYGYT